This TCR beta chain was documented in a study of a mutant IDH1 vaccine in newly diagnosed glioma. Background on the study: Treated individuals were around 60% male and about 38% female, averaging roughly 44 years of age.

The sample's time point: week 47, end of study. Every vaccination contained 300 ug of the mutant IDH1 20-mer peptide and was paired with topical imiquimod. Astrocytomas found in donors were new, WHO grade 3 or 4, IDH1-mutant and ATRX-lost. The study's findings and limits: Pseudoprogression seemed unrelated to changes in top peripheral T cell clonotypes.

Remarks on this clone: Its cognate antigen is unknown.

Profiling relied on immunoSEQ multiplex PCR, and the TCRdb table lists in-frame clones only, not all of them. This sample has about 55,000 clones, with approximately 80% found just once. The specimen was PBMCs, collected from a glioma patient whose treatment included an IDH1 peptide vaccine. The origin of this receptor is a woman between 40 and 55 years old with glioma. Some clones in this sample may be carry-over from other donors' samples.

The CDR3 region has the DNA TGTGCCTTCGACAGCTCTGGGGCCAACGTCCTGACTTTC. It yields the protein CAFDSSGANVLTF. This chain uses TRBV30 with TRBJ2-6; a possible D gene is TRBD1 (5 bases). This CDR3 region has 13 residues. Trimming removed 7 bases at V and 0 bases at J, with 7 bases between. Germline CDR1 is GTSNPN and CDR2 is SVGIG (reference sequence).